The 28 T cell receptor beta chains in this list originate from one sample, sequenced in a study of vaccination and CD4 T cells after COVID-19. The antigens these receptors bind are not known. Sequencing of the DNA from cultured CD4+ T cells was carried out with the Oncomine TCR Beta short-read assay. TCRdb passed the PCR reads through MiXCR, listing each CDR3 protein once. The sample lists 15,000 to 20,000 distinct CDR3 sequences, around 29% occurring once. Documented treatment: roughly 11-day PBMC culture with coronavirus spike peptide pools or control peptides (ViraFEST assay). What was sequenced was cultured CD4+ T cells from blood. These receptors were collected from a human donor with COVID-19.

This clonotype was picked up a small number of times. The rearrangement uses TRBV12-3 or TRBV12-4 and TRBJ1-5, with 7 bases identical to TRBD1. The CDR3 is 15 amino acids. V trimming: 5 bases; J trimming: 6 bases; junction bases outside the gene matches: 10. This CDR3 is CASSLDQGGGQPQHF. CDR3 bases: TGTGCCAGCAGTCTGGATCAGGGGGGAGGTCAGCCCCAGCATTTT.

The chain recombines TRBV2 with TRBJ1-5, with 7 bases matching TRBD1. The CDR3 sequence is 14 residues long. CDR1 and CDR2 from the germline V gene are SNHLY and FYNNEI. V lost 4 bases and J lost 5; bases outside the gene matches: 5. The CDR3 DNA is TGTGCCAGCAGTGCTCCAGGGGGACATCAGCCCCAGCATTTT. It codes for CASSAPGGHQPQHF.

The V and J genes are TRBV19 and TRBJ1-1; D perhaps matches TRBD1 (5 bases). Germline V CDR1 and CDR2: LNHDA, SQIVND (reference sequence). V lost 4 bases, J lost 3 bases, and 15 bases lay in between. CDR3 length: 15 residues. CDR3 in amino acids: CASSRDGVMDTEAFF. CDR3 DNA: TGTGCCAGTAGTAGGGACGGAGTCATGGACACTGAAGCTTTCTTT.

The chain combines TRBV7-2 with TRBJ2-3, with 8 bases aligning to TRBD2. Germline lookup yields CDR1 SGHTA and CDR2 FQGNSA. CDR3 length equals 18 residues. V dropped 6 bases and J dropped 5; count of bases not matched to a gene: 19. DNA of the CDR3: TGTGCCAGCAGGGGTGTAGGGAGAGCCGGGACTAGAGGAGATACGCAGTATTTT. This gives the protein CASRGVGRAGTRGDTQYF.

This clonotype appeared a few times. The chain carries TRBV20-1 and TRBJ2-7, with 12 positions matching TRBD1. The CDR3 sequence is 14 residues long. Germline V lookup: CDR1 DFQATT, CDR2 SNEGSKA (reference sequence). Unmatched junction bases numbered 9, after V lost 6 bases and J lost 6 bases. CDR3 sequence (DNA): TGCAGTGCAGAGGGGGGGACAGGGGGCCTCGAGCAGTACTTC. The encoded protein is CSAEGGTGGLEQYF.

This CDR3 is CASSEAKLPQHF. The CDR3 DNA follows: TGTGCCAGCAGTGAGGCCAAGTTGCCCCAGCATTTT. This chain connects TRBV6-1 to TRBJ1-5; D is ambiguous. Germline lookup yields CDR1 MNHNS and CDR2 SASEGT. This CDR3 has 12 amino acids. Trimming stripped 3 bases from V and 9 bases from J, with 9 bases between.

The V call is TRBV18, the J call TRBJ2-5; 7 bases align to TRBD1. Germline-derived CDR1 and CDR2 are KGHSH and LQKENI. V dropped 5 bases and J dropped 3; count of bases not matched to a gene: 6. CDR3 length: 14 residues. The CDR3 DNA follows: TGTGCCAGCTCAAGGCGGCAGGGGGAAGAGACCCAGTACTTC. It encodes CASSRRQGEETQYF.

This clonotype ranks as medium-sized. This rearrangement joins TRBV24-1 to TRBJ2-1, with TRBD2 identical over 8 bases. V trimming: 7 bases; J trimming: 7 bases; junction bases outside the gene matches: 11. Germline V lookup: CDR1 KGHDR, CDR2 SFDVKD. The CDR3 has 15 amino acids. The DNA of the CDR3 is TGTGCCACCAGCGAGTCCGGGGGGGTAGGGAATGAGCAGTTCTTC. Translated, it gives CATSESGGVGNEQFF.

This chain connects TRBV20-1 to TRBJ2-1, with TRBD2 identical over 13 bases. Germline CDR1 is DFQATT and CDR2 is SNEGSKA (reference sequence). This CDR3 comprises 15 residues. The junction had 4 bases not matched to a gene; V was cut back by 3 bases and J by 5 bases. The CDR3 DNA reads as TGCAGTGCTAGGGTCGGGACTAGCGGGAACAATGAGCAGTTCTTC. Translating gives CSARVGTSGNNEQFF.

A few counts support this clonotype. This chain joins TRBV19 and TRBJ1-2, with D hard to call. The germline V and J ends were trimmed by 5 bases and 4 bases, with 20 bases remaining between them. The germline gives CDR1 LNHDA, CDR2 SQIVND (reference sequence). The CDR3 extends over 16 amino acids. CDR3 coding DNA: TGTGCCAGTAGTGCCACGACACGAGGATCGAGCTATGGCTACACCTTC. This sequence encodes CASSATTRGSSYGYTF.

The chain recombines TRBV10-3 with TRBJ2-3, with TRBD2 identical over 7 bases. Germline CDR1 ENHRY, CDR2 SYGVKD. This CDR3 region has 14 residues. V shed 6 bases, J shed 3 bases, and the junction held 6 bases outside the gene matches. CDR3 amino acids: CAIRSGVGTDTQYF. The DNA of the CDR3 is TGTGCCATCAGGAGCGGGGTCGGGACAGATACGCAGTATTTT.

This clonotype was found a few times. The CDR3 DNA reads as TGTGCCAGCAGCCAAATCCCGGGGGCCTCCTATTACGAGCAGTACTTC. Amino acid sequence: CASSQIPGASYYEQYF. V and J are TRBV11-2 and TRBJ2-7; either TRBD1 or TRBD2 may fit D (6 bases each). The V gene lost 5 bases and the J gene lost 4 bases, with 21 bases spanning the gap. The CDR3 consists of 16 residues. CDR1 and CDR2 (germline): SGHAT, FQNNGV.

The J gene is TRBJ2-3, the V gene TRBV24-1; D is ambiguous. The CDR3 has 12 residues. Germline CDR1 reads KGHDR; CDR2 reads SFDVKD. Trimming took off 6 bases at V and 4 bases at J, with 7 bases between the two ends. This CDR3 is CATSLGADTQYF. The DNA of the CDR3 is TGTGCCACCAGTTTAGGTGCAGATACGCAGTATTTT.

The chain joins TRBV6-2 or TRBV6-3 to TRBJ2-3, with D possibly being TRBD1 or TRBD2 (6 bases each). The CDR3 runs to 18 residues. Germline V lookup: CDR1 MNHEY, CDR2 SVGEGT. V was trimmed by 0 bases and J by 2 bases, leaving 18 bases between them. Written as DNA, the CDR3 is TGTGCCAGCAGTTACTCCTTGGCCCGGGGGCTTATCACAGATACGCAGTATTTT. This gives the protein CASSYSLARGLITDTQYF.

CDR3 bases: TGCAGTGCTAGTTTCCCGGGACAGCAAGAGACCCAGTACTTC. It specifies CSASFPGQQETQYF. V is TRBV20-1 and J is TRBJ2-5; 7 nucleotides agree with TRBD1. Germline V CDR1 and CDR2: DFQATT, SNEGSKA (reference sequence). With 3 bases clipped from V and 2 bases from J, the junction kept 6 bases outside the gene matches. This CDR3 is 14 amino acids long.

V gene TRBV5-8 combines with J gene TRBJ2-2, with a tentative D call TRBD2 (5 bases). This CDR3 comprises 15 residues. The germline CDR1 and CDR2 sequences are SGHTS and YDEGEE. The V and J ends lost 6 bases and 0 bases respectively, with 12 bases between them. CDR3 DNA: TGTGCCAGCAAGGCGGAGGCGGCGAACACCGGGGAGCTGTTTTTT. It codes for CASKAEAANTGELFF. The entire variable domain, with the rest obtained from reference TRBV5-8 and TRBJ2-2, is as follows: EAGVTQSPTHLIKTRGQQATLRCSPISGHTSVYWYQQALGLGLQFLLWYDEGEERNRGNFPPRFSGRQFPNYSSELNVNALELEDSALYLCASKAEAANTGELFFGEGSRLTVL.

The chain carries TRBV20-1 and TRBJ2-2; the match to TRBD2 covers 13 bases. J gave up 2 bases and V 6 bases, and 15 bases lay outside the gene matches. CDR3 length: 19 amino acids. The germline V gene has CDR1 DFQATT and CDR2 SNEGSKA (reference sequence). The CDR3 protein is CSATGPTLAGGGNTGELFF. CDR3 DNA sequence: TGCAGTGCGACCGGCCCTACACTAGCGGGGGGGGGTAACACCGGGGAGCTGTTTTTT.

In DNA form, the CDR3 reads TGTGCCAGTACCGAAGGGGGACAGGGGGCAATTTCCGAGCAGTACTTC. This encodes CASTEGGQGAISEQYF. The V gene is TRBV19, the J gene TRBJ2-7, with 12 bases fitting TRBD1. CDR3 length: 16 residues. Per germline, CDR1 LNHDA and CDR2 SQIVND (reference sequence). The V segment lost 7 bases and the J segment 6 bases; nucleotides outside the gene matches: 13.

The V gene is TRBV9, the J gene TRBJ1-2, with TRBD1 as a possible D gene (5 bases). V lost 0 bases and J 7 bases, leaving 7 bases between the germline ends. Germline V gene sequence: CDR1 SGDLS, CDR2 YYNGEE. The CDR3 runs to 12 residues. CDR3 bases: TGTGCCAGCAGCGTAGCAGGGTTTGGCTACACCTTC. It yields the protein CASSVAGFGYTF.

The chain couples TRBV12-3 or TRBV12-4 to TRBJ2-2; TRBD2 matches at 10 bases. There are 15 residues in the CDR3. J was trimmed by 4 bases and V by 5 bases; bases with no gene match: 4. DNA for the CDR3: TGTGCCAGCAGTAAGCGGGGGGGCGGCACCGGGGAGCTGTTTTTT. Translating gives CASSKRGGGTGELFF.

V is TRBV24-1 and J is TRBJ1-1, with D unclear. This CDR3 contains 12 residues. V gave up 2 bases and J gave up 11 bases, with 11 bases separating them. Germline CDR1 and CDR2: KGHDR and SFDVKD. The CDR3 loop reads CATSDYGSSAFF. In DNA form, the CDR3 reads TGTGCCACCAGTGATTATGGAAGCTCGGCTTTCTTT.

The CDR3 spells CASTNNIVTEAFF. The CDR3 nucleotides read TGTGCCAGCACCAACAACATCGTAACTGAAGCTTTCTTT. The V gene is TRBV6-1, the J gene TRBJ1-1; no firm D call. Germline CDR1 and CDR2: MNHNS and SASEGT. Trimming shortened V by 7 bases and J by 5 bases, and 14 bases separated the two germline ends. The CDR3 sequence is 13 residues long.

The V and J genes are TRBV10-3 and TRBJ2-5; no clear D gene. The CDR3 covers 12 residues. Germline V gene lookup returns CDR1 ENHRY and CDR2 SYGVKD. The germline V and J ends were trimmed by 4 bases and 3 bases, with 6 bases remaining between them. CDR3 loop: CAISGSKETQYF. DNA of the CDR3: TGTGCCATCAGTGGTTCAAAAGAGACCCAGTACTTC.

This chain connects TRBV6-2 or TRBV6-3 to TRBJ1-2; 7 bases align to TRBD1. The ends lost 5 bases at V and 4 bases at J; junction bases unmatched: 13. This CDR3 has 16 amino acids. In germline, CDR1 is MNHEY, CDR2 SVGEGT. For the CDR3, the DNA is TGTGCCAGCAGTATAGGGGGCCCATCCCAATTCTATGGCTACACCTTC. It yields the protein CASSIGGPSQFYGYTF.

This clonotype has only a few counts. The chain combines TRBV24-1 with TRBJ1-2; TRBD1 aligns across 8 bases. V shed 4 bases and J 7 bases; nucleotides not matched to a gene: 4. The CDR3 runs to 13 residues. The germline CDR1 and CDR2 sequences are KGHDR and SFDVKD. Here the CDR3 DNA reads TGTGCCACCAGTGACCCTGGACAGGGTGGCTACACCTTC. This translates into CATSDPGQGGYTF.

The CDR3 region is CASREGLAGEQFF. The CDR3 coding sequence is TGTGCCAGCAGGGAAGGACTAGCGGGTGAGCAGTTCTTC. The rearrangement links TRBV5-4 to TRBJ2-1, with 11 bases lining up with TRBD2. V dropped 5 bases and J dropped 9; count of bases not matched to a gene: 4. Germline V CDR1 and CDR2: SGHNT, YYREEE (reference sequence). This CDR3 has 13 residues.

This clonotype was detected only a few times. The chain combines TRBV28 with TRBJ1-1, with 10 bases fitting TRBD1. Trimming took 6 bases from V and 1 from J; bases not matched to a gene: 5. CDR3 size: 15 residues. Germline V gene lookup returns CDR1 MDHEN and CDR2 SYDVKM. Here the CDR3 reads CASRWDRGPNTEAFF. The CDR3 DNA is TGTGCCAGCAGGTGGGACAGGGGACCGAACACTGAAGCTTTCTTT. The full variable domain, with the rest looked up from reference TRBV28 and TRBJ1-1, is DVKVTQSSRYLVKRTGEKVFLECVQDMDHENMFWYRQDPGLGLRLIYFSYDVKMKEKGDIPEGYSVSREKKERFSLILESASTNQTSMYLCASRWDRGPNTEAFFGQGTRLTVV.

This clonotype has just a few counts. CDR3 in amino acids: CSAHEQGAEQYF. As DNA, the CDR3 is TGCAGTGCTCATGAACAGGGGGCTGAGCAGTACTTC. This rearrangement joins TRBV20-1 to TRBJ2-7; 9 bases map to TRBD1. CDR3 size: 12 residues. The V segment lost 5 bases and the J segment 7 bases; nucleotides outside the gene matches: 6. Germline CDR1 DFQATT, CDR2 SNEGSKA (reference sequence).